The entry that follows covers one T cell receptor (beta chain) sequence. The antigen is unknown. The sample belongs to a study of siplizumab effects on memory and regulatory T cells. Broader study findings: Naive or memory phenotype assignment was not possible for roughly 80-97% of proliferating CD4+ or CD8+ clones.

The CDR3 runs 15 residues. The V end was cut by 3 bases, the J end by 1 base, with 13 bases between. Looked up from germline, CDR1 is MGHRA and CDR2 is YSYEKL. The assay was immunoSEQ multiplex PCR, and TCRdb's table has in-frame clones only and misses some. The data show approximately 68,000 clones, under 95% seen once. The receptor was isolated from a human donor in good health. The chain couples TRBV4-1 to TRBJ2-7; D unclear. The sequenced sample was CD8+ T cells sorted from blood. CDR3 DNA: TGCGCCAGCAGCCATACAGAGGCAGTGTCCTACGAGCAGTACTTC. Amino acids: CASSHTEAVSYEQYF.